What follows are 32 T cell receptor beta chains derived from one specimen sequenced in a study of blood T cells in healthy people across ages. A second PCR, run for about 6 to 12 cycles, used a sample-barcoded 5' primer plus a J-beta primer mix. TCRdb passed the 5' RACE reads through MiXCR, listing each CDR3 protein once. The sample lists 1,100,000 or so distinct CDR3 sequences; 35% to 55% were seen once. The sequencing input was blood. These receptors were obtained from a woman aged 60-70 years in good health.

CDR3: CASSRGSGNEQYF. The CDR3 nucleotides read TGTGCCAGCAGCCGGGGGTCTGGGAACGAGCAGTACTTC. The chain recombines TRBV5-6 with TRBJ2-4, with D possibly being TRBD2 (6 bases). TRBJ2-7 matches the DNA end more closely, so the J call is doubtful. This CDR3 comprises 13 residues. The germline V gene encodes CDR1 SGHDT and CDR2 YYEEEE.

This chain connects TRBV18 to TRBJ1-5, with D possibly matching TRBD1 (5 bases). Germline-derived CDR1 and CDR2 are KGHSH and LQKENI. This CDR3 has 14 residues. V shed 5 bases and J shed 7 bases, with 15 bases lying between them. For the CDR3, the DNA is TGTGCCAGCTCATCCCGGGACGACTGGCAGCCCCAGCATTTT. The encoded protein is CASSSRDDWQPQHF.

Here the CDR3 reads CASSSKGLGETQYF. CDR3 in DNA: TGTGCCAGCTCGTCTAAGGGGCTTGGAGAGACCCAGTACTTC. The genes are TRBV18 and TRBJ2-5, with TRBD1 as a possible D gene (5 bases). Germline lookup yields CDR1 KGHSH and CDR2 LQKENI. The V and J ends lost 6 bases and 4 bases respectively, with 15 bases between them. This CDR3 has 14 residues.

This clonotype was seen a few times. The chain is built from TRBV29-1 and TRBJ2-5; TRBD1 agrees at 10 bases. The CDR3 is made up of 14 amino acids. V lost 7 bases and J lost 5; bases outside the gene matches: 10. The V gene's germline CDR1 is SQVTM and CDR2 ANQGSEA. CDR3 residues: CSGGGQGLLETQYF. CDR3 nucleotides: TGCAGCGGTGGGGGACAGGGGCTTCTGGAGACCCAGTACTTC.

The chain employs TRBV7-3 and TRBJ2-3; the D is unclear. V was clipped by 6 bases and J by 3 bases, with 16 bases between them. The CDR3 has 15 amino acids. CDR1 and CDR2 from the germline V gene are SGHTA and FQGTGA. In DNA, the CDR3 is TGTGCCAGCAGTTACGTAGGCGCCCAAACAGATACGCAGTATTTT. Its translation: CASSYVGAQTDTQYF. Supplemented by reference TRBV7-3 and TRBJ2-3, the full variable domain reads GAGVSQTPSNKVTEKGKYVELRCDPISGHTALYWYRQSLGQGPEFLIYFQGTGAADDSGLPNDRFFAVRPEGSVSTLKIQRTERGDSAVYLCASSYVGAQTDTQYFGPGTRLTVL.

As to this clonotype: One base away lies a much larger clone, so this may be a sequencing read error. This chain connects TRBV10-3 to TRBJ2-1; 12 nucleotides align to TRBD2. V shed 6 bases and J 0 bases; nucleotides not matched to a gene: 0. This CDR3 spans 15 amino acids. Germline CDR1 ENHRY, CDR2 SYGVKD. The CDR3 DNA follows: TGTGCCATCAGGACTAGCGGGAGCTCCTACAATGAGCAGTTCTTC. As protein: CAIRTSGSSYNEQFF.

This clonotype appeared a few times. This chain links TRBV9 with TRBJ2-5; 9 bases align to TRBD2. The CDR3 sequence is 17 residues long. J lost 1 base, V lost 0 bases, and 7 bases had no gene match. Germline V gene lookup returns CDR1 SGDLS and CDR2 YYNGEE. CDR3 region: CASSVGAGGDIQETQYF. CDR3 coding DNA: TGTGCCAGCAGCGTAGGAGCGGGAGGCGACATCCAAGAGACCCAGTACTTC.

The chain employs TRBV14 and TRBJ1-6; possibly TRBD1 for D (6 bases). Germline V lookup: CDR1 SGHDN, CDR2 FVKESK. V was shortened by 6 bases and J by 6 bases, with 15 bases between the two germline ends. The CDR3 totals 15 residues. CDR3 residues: CASSEQGPGNSPLHF. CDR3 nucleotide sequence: TGTGCCAGCAGTGAACAGGGTCCGGGTAATTCACCCCTCCACTTT.

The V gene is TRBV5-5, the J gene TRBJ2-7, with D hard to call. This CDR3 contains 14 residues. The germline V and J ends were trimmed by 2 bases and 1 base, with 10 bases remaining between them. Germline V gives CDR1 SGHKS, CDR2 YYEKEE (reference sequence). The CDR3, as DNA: TGTGCCAGCAGCTTTACGGTTGGGTCCTACGAGCAGTACTTC. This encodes CASSFTVGSYEQYF.

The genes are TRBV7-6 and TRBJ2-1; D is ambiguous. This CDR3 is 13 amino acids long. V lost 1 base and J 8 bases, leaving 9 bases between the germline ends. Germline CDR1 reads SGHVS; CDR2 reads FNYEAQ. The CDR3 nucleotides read TGTGCCAGCAGCTTAGGGGATAGAGATGAGCAGTTCTTC. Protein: CASSLGDRDEQFF.

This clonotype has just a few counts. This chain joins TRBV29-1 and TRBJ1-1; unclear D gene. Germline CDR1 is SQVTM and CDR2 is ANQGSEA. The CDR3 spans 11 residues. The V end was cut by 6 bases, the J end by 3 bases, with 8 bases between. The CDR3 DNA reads TGCAGCGTCAGAGCACACACTGAAGCTTTCTTT. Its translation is CSVRAHTEAFF. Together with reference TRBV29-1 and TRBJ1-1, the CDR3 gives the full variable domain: SAVISQKPSRDICQRGTSLTIQCQVDSQVTMMFWYRQQPGQSLTLIATANQGSEATYESGFVIDKFPISRPNLTFSTLTVSNMSPEDSSIYLCSVRAHTEAFFGQGTRLTVV.

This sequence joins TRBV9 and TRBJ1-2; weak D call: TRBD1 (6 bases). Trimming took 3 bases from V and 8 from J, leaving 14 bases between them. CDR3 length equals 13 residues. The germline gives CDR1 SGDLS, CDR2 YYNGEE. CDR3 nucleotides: TGTGCCAGCAGCGGGGACAACGTAAAGGGCTACACCTTC. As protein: CASSGDNVKGYTF.

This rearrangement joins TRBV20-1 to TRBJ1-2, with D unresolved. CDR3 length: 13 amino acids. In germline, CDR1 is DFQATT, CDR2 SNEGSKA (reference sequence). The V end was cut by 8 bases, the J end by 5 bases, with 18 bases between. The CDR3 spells CSTNPPGYYGYTF. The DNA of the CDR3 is TGCAGTACAAACCCCCCTGGCTATTATGGCTACACCTTC.

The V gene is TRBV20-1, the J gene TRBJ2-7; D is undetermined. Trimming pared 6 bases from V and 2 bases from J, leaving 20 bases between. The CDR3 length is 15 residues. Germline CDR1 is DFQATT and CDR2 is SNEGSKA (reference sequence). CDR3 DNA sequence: TGCAGTGCCAGTGGGTGGGCTGCGGATCCCTACGAGCAGTACTTC. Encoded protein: CSASGWAADPYEQYF.

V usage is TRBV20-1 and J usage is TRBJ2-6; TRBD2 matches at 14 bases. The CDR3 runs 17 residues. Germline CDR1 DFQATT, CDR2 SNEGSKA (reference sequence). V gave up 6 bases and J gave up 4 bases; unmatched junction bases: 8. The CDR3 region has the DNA TGCAGTGCAAGGGGACTAGCGGGAGTATCAGGGGCCAACGTCCTGACTTTC. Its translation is CSARGLAGVSGANVLTF.

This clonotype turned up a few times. The CDR3 spells CASSLQPQGRDEKLFF. Written as DNA, the CDR3 is TGCGCCAGCAGCTTACAGCCACAGGGAAGAGATGAAAAACTGTTTTTT. This chain uses TRBV5-1 with TRBJ1-4; tentatively, D is TRBD1 (6 bases). The CDR3 length is 16 residues. The germline V gene has CDR1 SGHRS and CDR2 YFSETQ. With 2 bases removed from V and 6 bases from J, the gap between germline ends came to 17 bases.

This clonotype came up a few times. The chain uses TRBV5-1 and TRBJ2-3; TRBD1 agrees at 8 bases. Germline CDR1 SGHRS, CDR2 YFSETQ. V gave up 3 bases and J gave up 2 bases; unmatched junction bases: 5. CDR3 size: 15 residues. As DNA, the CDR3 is TGCGCCAGCAGCTGGCAGGGGGCCGACACAGATACGCAGTATTTT. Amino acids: CASSWQGADTDTQYF. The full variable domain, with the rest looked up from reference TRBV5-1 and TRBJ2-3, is KAGVTQTPRYLIKTRGQQVTLSCSPISGHRSVSWYQQTPGQGLQFLFEYFSETQRNKGNFPGRFSGRQFSNSRSEMNVSTLELGDSALYLCASSWQGADTDTQYFGPGTRLTVL.

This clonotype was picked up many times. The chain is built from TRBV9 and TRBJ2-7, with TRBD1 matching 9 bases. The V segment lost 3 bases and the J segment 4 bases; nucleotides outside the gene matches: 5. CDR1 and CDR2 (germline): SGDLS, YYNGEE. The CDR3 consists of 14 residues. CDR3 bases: TGTGCCAGCAGCGCGGAGGGACAGGGATACGAGCAGTACTTC. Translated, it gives CASSAEGQGYEQYF.

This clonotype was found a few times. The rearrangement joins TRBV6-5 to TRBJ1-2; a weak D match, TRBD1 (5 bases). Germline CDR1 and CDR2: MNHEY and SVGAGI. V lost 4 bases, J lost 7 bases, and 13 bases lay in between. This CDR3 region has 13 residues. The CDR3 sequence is CASSFQGPSGYTF. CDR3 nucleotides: TGTGCCAGCAGTTTTCAGGGTCCTTCTGGCTACACCTTC.

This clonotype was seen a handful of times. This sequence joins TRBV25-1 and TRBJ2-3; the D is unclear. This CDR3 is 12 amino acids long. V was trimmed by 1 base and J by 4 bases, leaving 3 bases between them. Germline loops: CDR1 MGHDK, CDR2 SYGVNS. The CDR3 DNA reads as TGTGCCAGCAGTGAATCATCAGATACGCAGTATTTT. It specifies CASSESSDTQYF. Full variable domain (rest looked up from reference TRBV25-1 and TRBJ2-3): EADIYQTPRYLVIGTGKKITLECSQTMGHDKMYWYQQDPGMELHLIHYSYGVNSTEKGDLSSESTVSRIRTEHFPLTLESARPSHTSQYLCASSESSDTQYFGPGTRLTVL.

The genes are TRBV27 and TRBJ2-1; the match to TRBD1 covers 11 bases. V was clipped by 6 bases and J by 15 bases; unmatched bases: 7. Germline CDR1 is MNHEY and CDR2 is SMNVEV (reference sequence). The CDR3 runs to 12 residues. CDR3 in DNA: TGTGCCAGCAGAACGGGACAGGGGGAGGTGTTCTTC. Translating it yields CASRTGQGEVFF.

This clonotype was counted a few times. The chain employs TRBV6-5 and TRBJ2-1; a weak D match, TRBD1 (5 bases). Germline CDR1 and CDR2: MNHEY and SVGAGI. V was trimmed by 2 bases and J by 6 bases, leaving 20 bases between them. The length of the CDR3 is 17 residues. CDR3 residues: CASSYRETGGLTNEQFF. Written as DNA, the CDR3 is TGTGCCAGCAGTTACAGGGAAACAGGTGGCTTGACCAATGAGCAGTTCTTC.

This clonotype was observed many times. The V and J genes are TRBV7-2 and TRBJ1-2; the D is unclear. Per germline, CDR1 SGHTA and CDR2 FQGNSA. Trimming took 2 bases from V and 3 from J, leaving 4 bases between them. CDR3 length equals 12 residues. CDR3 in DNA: TGTGCCAGCAGCTTAATGGACTATGGCTACACCTTC. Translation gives CASSLMDYGYTF.

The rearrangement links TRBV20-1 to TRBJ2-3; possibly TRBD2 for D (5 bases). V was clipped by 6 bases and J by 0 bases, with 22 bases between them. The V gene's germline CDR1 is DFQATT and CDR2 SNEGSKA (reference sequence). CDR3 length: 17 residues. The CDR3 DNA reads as TGCAGTGCGCCGAGAGCCCTAGCTCACCGAAGCACAGATACGCAGTATTTT. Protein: CSAPRALAHRSTDTQYF.

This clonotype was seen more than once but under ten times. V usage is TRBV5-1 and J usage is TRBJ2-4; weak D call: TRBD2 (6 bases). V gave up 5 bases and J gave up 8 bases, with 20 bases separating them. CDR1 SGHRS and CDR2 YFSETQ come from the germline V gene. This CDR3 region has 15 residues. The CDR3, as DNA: TGCGCCAGCAGTACCGGAGGGGCGGGAAAGGACATTCAGTACTTC. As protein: CASSTGGAGKDIQYF.

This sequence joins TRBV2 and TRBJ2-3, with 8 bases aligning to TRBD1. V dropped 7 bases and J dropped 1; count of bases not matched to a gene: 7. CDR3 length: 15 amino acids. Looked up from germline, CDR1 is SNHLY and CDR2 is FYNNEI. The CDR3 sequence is CASKQQGGGTDTQYF. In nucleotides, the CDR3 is TGTGCCAGCAAGCAACAGGGGGGTGGCACAGATACGCAGTATTTT.

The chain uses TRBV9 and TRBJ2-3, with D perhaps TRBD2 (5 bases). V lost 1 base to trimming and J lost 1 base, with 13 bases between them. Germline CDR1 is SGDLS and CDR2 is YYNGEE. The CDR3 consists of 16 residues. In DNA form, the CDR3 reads TGTGCCAGCAGCGTACACCTCCGGGGAGGCACAGATACGCAGTATTTT. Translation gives CASSVHLRGGTDTQYF.

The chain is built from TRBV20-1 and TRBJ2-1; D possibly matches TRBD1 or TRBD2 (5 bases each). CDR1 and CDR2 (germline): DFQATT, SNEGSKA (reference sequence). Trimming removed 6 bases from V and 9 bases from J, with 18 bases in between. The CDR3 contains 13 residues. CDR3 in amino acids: CSAEGPDGVEQFF. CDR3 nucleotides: TGCAGTGCAGAGGGACCCGACGGGGTTGAGCAGTTCTTC.

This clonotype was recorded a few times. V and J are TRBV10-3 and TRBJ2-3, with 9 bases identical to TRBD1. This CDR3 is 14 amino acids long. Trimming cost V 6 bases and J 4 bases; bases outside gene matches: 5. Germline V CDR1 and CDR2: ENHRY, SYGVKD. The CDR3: CAIRDRGISDTQYF. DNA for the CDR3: TGTGCCATCAGGGACAGGGGCATTTCAGATACGCAGTATTTT.

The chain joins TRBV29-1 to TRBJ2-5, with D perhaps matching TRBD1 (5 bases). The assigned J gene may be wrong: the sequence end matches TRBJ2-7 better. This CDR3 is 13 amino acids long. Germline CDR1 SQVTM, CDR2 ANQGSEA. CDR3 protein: CSVEVARAREQYF. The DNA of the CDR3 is TGCAGCGTTGAAGTGGCCAGGGCGCGCGAGCAGTACTTC.

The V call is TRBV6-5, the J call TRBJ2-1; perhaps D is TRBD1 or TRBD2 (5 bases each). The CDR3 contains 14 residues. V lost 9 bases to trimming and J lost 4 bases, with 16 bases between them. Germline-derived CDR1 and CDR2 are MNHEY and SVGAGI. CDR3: CASRDGGVYNEQFF. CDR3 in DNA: TGTGCCAGTAGGGACGGAGGAGTTTACAATGAGCAGTTCTTC.

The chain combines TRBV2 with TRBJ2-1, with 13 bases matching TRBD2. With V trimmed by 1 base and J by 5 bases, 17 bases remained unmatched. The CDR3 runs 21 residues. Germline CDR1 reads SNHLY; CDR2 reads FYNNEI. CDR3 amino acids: CASSEGGLAGELFRPNNEQFF. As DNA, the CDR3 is TGTGCCAGCAGTGAAGGAGGACTAGCGGGAGAACTGTTTAGACCGAACAATGAGCAGTTCTTC.